This is a list of T cell receptor beta chains from one sample in a study of T cell responses to AZD1222 COVID-19 vaccine. The data were produced by immunoSEQ multiplex PCR, yet TCRdb's version contains in-frame clones alone and is incomplete. The data contain about 170,000 clones, roughly nine tenths of them singletons. Sample: peripheral blood, taken 28 days after the second AZD1222 dose. These receptors were collected from an adult who received the AZD1222 COVID-19 vaccine. The CDR3 runs from the conserved cysteine through the conserved F or W. A D gene is named only where the DNA matches it firmly. Expanded clones get a size class; other rows say once, few or many, or leave the size out.

J gene: TRBJ2-4; V gene: TRBV2; D gene: NA; clone size: NA; CDR3 DNA: TGTGCCAGCAGTGAATCCCCCTTAGCTATAGCCAAAAACATTCAGTACTTC; CDR3 protein: CASSESPLAIAKNIQYF
J gene: TRBJ1-1; V gene: TRBV12-5; D gene: NA; clone size: NA; CDR3 DNA: TGTGCTAGTGGTTTCGGAGGAGAGTGGACTGAAGCTTTCTTT; CDR3 protein: CASGFGGEWTEAFF
J gene: TRBJ1-2; V gene: TRBV6-1; D gene: TRBD1; clone size: few; CDR3 DNA: TGTGCCAGCAGTGACAGACAGGGTCCAGATGGCTACACCTTC; CDR3 protein: CASSDRQGPDGYTF
J gene: TRBJ2-5; V gene: TRBV4-1; D gene: TRBD2; clone size: NA; CDR3 DNA: TGCGCCAGCAGCCATACCCGACTAGCCACCCCTGGTGAGACCCAGTACTTC; CDR3 protein: CASSHTRLATPGETQYF
J gene: TRBJ1-5; V gene: TRBV23-1; D gene: TRBD1; clone size: once; CDR3 DNA: TGCGCCAGCAGTCAACCCGGCCGGGACAGTGACTATAGCAATCAGCCCCAGCATTTT; CDR3 protein: CASSQPGRDSDYSNQPQHF
J gene: TRBJ2-5; V gene: TRBV7-2; D gene: TRBD2; clone size: NA; CDR3 DNA: TGTGCCAGCAGCTCAGCGGGGCCCGGAGAGACCCAGTACTTC; CDR3 protein: CASSSAGPGETQYF
J gene: TRBJ2-3; V gene: TRBV3-1/TRBV3-2; D gene: TRBD1; clone size: NA; CDR3 DNA: TGTGCCAGCAGCCAGCTCACAGGGGCACTCACAGATACGCAGTATTTT; CDR3 protein: CASSQLTGALTDTQYF
J gene: TRBJ2-2; V gene: TRBV29-1; D gene: NA; clone size: few; CDR3 DNA: TGCAGCGTGGGACCGGGACTGGTAACCGGGGAGCTGTTTTTT; CDR3 protein: CSVGPGLVTGELFF
J gene: TRBJ1-1; V gene: TRBV6-4; D gene: NA; clone size: NA; CDR3 DNA: TGTGCCAGCAGCGTAGCTGAAGCTTTCTTT; CDR3 protein: CASSVAEAFF
J gene: TRBJ1-1; V gene: TRBV19; D gene: NA; clone size: NA; CDR3 DNA: TGTGCCAGTAGTAAATTCGGGCAGAACACTGAAGCTTTCTTT; CDR3 protein: CASSKFGQNTEAFF
J gene: TRBJ2-7; V gene: TRBV7-8; D gene: NA; clone size: NA; CDR3 DNA: TGTGCCAGCAGCCCCAGGGGTTACGAGCAGTACTTC; CDR3 protein: CASSPRGYEQYF
J gene: TRBJ1-4; V gene: TRBV4-1; D gene: TRBD1; clone size: NA; CDR3 DNA: TGCGCCAGCAGCCCCGACCGGGACAGACATGAAAAACTGTTTTTT; CDR3 protein: CASSPDRDRHEKLFF
J gene: TRBJ2-7; V gene: TRBV27; D gene: NA; clone size: NA; CDR3 DNA: TGTGCCAGCAGTTCCCACGGACAGATCCCCTACGAGCAGTACTTC; CDR3 protein: CASSSHGQIPYEQYF
J gene: TRBJ2-1; V gene: TRBV19; D gene: TRBD2; clone size: NA; CDR3 DNA: TGTGCCAGTAGTACGGGACTATCCTACAATGAGCAGTTCTTC; CDR3 protein: CASSTGLSYNEQFF
J gene: TRBJ1-2; V gene: TRBV5-4; D gene: NA; clone size: NA; CDR3 DNA: TGTGCCAGCAGCTCTAGTATACTCTATGGCTACACCTTC; CDR3 protein: CASSSSILYGYTF
J gene: TRBJ2-3; V gene: TRBV10-1; D gene: TRBD2; clone size: NA; CDR3 DNA: TGCGCCAGCAGTGAGTCGCAAGGGGAGGGTAGCACAGATACGCAGTATTTT; CDR3 protein: CASSESQGEGSTDTQYF
J gene: TRBJ1-6; V gene: TRBV12-3/TRBV12-4; D gene: NA; clone size: NA; CDR3 DNA: TGTGCCAGCAGTGTCAGAATTTCACCCCTCCACTTT; CDR3 protein: CASSVRISPLHF
J gene: TRBJ2-7; V gene: TRBV7-9; D gene: TRBD1; clone size: NA; CDR3 DNA: TGTGCCAGCAGCGGGGGACAGGGTTCCTACGAGCAGTACTTC; CDR3 protein: CASSGGQGSYEQYF
J gene: TRBJ1-1; V gene: TRBV4-3; D gene: NA; clone size: once; CDR3 DNA: TGCGCCAGCAGCCCAACGTACAGGCAAACTGAAGCTTTCTTT; CDR3 protein: CASSPTYRQTEAFF
J gene: TRBJ2-7; V gene: TRBV5-5; D gene: NA; clone size: NA; CDR3 DNA: TGTGCCAGCTCCATCAGTGACTCCTACGAGCAGTACTTC; CDR3 protein: CASSISDSYEQYF
J gene: TRBJ1-1; V gene: TRBV21-1; D gene: NA; clone size: NA; CDR3 DNA: TGTGCCAGCAGCATTTTATCATACAGGGTCGGGAGCACTGAAGCTTTCTTT; CDR3 protein: CASSILSYRVGSTEAFF
J gene: TRBJ2-7; V gene: TRBV5-6; D gene: NA; clone size: NA; CDR3 DNA: TGTGCCAGCAGCTTGGTCATAGGAACCTACGAGCAGTACTTC; CDR3 protein: CASSLVIGTYEQYF
J gene: TRBJ1-6; V gene: TRBV18; D gene: NA; clone size: NA; CDR3 DNA: TGTGCCAGCTCACCAGGGCCGCTAGATTCACCCCTCCACTTT; CDR3 protein: CASSPGPLDSPLHF
J gene: TRBJ1-1; V gene: TRBV3-1/TRBV3-2; D gene: NA; clone size: once; CDR3 DNA: TGTGCCAGCAGCCAACCGTCCGACAGGAACACTGAAGCTTTCTTT; CDR3 protein: CASSQPSDRNTEAFF
J gene: TRBJ2-3; V gene: TRBV27; D gene: NA; clone size: NA; CDR3 DNA: TGTGCCAGCAGCCGGGACTGGGACACAGATACGCAGTATTTT; CDR3 protein: CASSRDWDTDTQYF
J gene: TRBJ1-1; V gene: TRBV5-4; D gene: NA; clone size: many; CDR3 DNA: TGTGCCAGCACCGGTATGAACACTGAAGCTTTCTTT; CDR3 protein: CASTGMNTEAFF
J gene: TRBJ2-3; V gene: TRBV6-1; D gene: NA; clone size: few; CDR3 DNA: TGTGCCAGCAGTGAAGCGGGCCCCCAAGATACGCAGTATTTT; CDR3 protein: CASSEAGPQDTQYF
J gene: TRBJ2-7; V gene: TRBV6-5; D gene: NA; clone size: NA; CDR3 DNA: TGTGCCAGCAGACCCTACCGGCGCAGCAACGAGCAGTACTTC; CDR3 protein: CASRPYRRSNEQYF
J gene: TRBJ2-7; V gene: TRBV4-2; D gene: NA; clone size: NA; CDR3 DNA: TGTGCCAGCAGCCAAGTAGAGAGCTCCTACGAGCAGTACTTC; CDR3 protein: CASSQVESSYEQYF
J gene: TRBJ2-2; V gene: TRBV25-1; D gene: NA; clone size: NA; CDR3 DNA: TGTGCCAGCAGTGAATATATACAGGGTGTTGTCACCGGGGAGCTGTTTTTT; CDR3 protein: CASSEYIQGVVTGELFF
J gene: TRBJ1-2; V gene: TRBV5-1; D gene: NA; clone size: NA; CDR3 DNA: TGCGCCAGCAGCTTGGAGAGTGCCCGGGGGTATGGCTACACCTTC; CDR3 protein: CASSLESARGYGYTF
J gene: TRBJ1-5; V gene: TRBV18; D gene: NA; clone size: NA; CDR3 DNA: TGTGCCAGCTCACCCCAGGACAGCTACAATCAGCCCCAGCATTTT; CDR3 protein: CASSPQDSYNQPQHF
J gene: TRBJ2-2; V gene: TRBV25-1; D gene: NA; clone size: NA; CDR3 DNA: TGTGCCAGCAGTGAATGGACAGAGAACACCGGGGAGCTGTTTTTT; CDR3 protein: CASSEWTENTGELFF
J gene: TRBJ1-5; V gene: TRBV2; D gene: NA; clone size: NA; CDR3 DNA: TGTGCCAGCAGTGACGGAGCGTATAATCAGCCCCAGCATTTT; CDR3 protein: CASSDGAYNQPQHF
J gene: TRBJ1-2; V gene: TRBV19; D gene: NA; clone size: NA; CDR3 DNA: TGTGCCAGTAGTCCAACAGCGGGTAAACCCTATGGCTACACCTTC; CDR3 protein: CASSPTAGKPYGYTF
J gene: TRBJ2-5; V gene: TRBV5-1; D gene: NA; clone size: once; CDR3 DNA: TGCGCCAGCAGCTTGGCCGTTTCAGGAACGCCCGGCGAGACCCAGTACTTC; CDR3 protein: CASSLAVSGTPGETQYF
J gene: TRBJ2-1; V gene: TRBV19; D gene: NA; clone size: NA; CDR3 DNA: TGTGCCAGTAGCCTCTGGCAGGGGAGCTCCTACAATGAGCAGTTCTTC; CDR3 protein: CASSLWQGSSYNEQFF
J gene: TRBJ1-1; V gene: TRBV6-5; D gene: NA; clone size: NA; CDR3 DNA: TGTGCCAGCAGTTACAGGGGGAGTGAAGCTTTCTTT; CDR3 protein: CASSYRGSEAFF
J gene: TRBJ2-7; V gene: TRBV6-5; D gene: TRBD1; clone size: NA; CDR3 DNA: TGTGCCAGCAGCCGGGACAGGGGATACGAGCAGTACTTC; CDR3 protein: CASSRDRGYEQYF
J gene: TRBJ1-3; V gene: TRBV15; D gene: NA; clone size: NA; CDR3 DNA: TGTGCCACCAGCAGAGATACGGGGTCTGGAAACACCATATATTTT; CDR3 protein: CATSRDTGSGNTIYF
J gene: TRBJ2-1; V gene: TRBV7-2; D gene: TRBD1; clone size: once; CDR3 DNA: TGTGCCAGCAGCTTAGGGGACAGGGGGCATGAGCAGTTCTTC; CDR3 protein: CASSLGDRGHEQFF
J gene: TRBJ2-4; V gene: TRBV5-4; D gene: TRBD1; clone size: NA; CDR3 DNA: TGTGCCAGCAGCAGCCTCCGGGACAGGGGTAACATTCAGTACTTC; CDR3 protein: CASSSLRDRGNIQYF